Sequencing of this T cell receptor (beta chain) was carried out in a study of preoperative IRX-2 immunotherapy in early breast cancer. Germline CDR1 is SGHRS and CDR2 is YFSETQ. V was trimmed by 0 bases and J by 2 bases, leaving 15 bases between them. CDR3 length: 16 amino acids. TCRdb's table, derived via immunoSEQ multiplex PCR, lists solely in-frame clones and lacks some. The table has about 23,000 clones, 80% to 90% seen once. Treatment here: preoperative locoregional IRX-2 cytokine immunotherapy. The TCR was taken from a human donor with breast cancer. Sequenced here: tumor tissue, sampled after IRX-2 immunotherapy. The chain uses TRBV5-1 and TRBJ2-7; possible D gene TRBD2, 6 bases. CDR3 sequence: CASSLARQGGTYEQYF. CDR3 sequence (DNA): TGCGCCAGCAGCTTGGCCCGGCAGGGAGGCACCTACGAGCAGTACTTC.